The clone carrying this T cell receptor beta chain was counted at least ten times. Its antigen is still unknown. TCRdb re-analysed the PCR reads in MiXCR, keeping a single row per CDR3 protein. The table shows over 600,000 distinct CDR3 sequences, with nearly 20% occurring only once. The record originates from a study of molecular identifiers for immune sequencing clone quantification. The CDR3 is 14 residues long. Germline CDR1 MGHRA, CDR2 YSYEKL. Trimming at V came to 5 bases and at J to 7 bases, leaving 10 bases not matched to a gene. Notes on the study in general: Effector cells kept over 98% of their molecules in clones above 20 RNA copies, while naive cells kept under 1% there.

This receptor was obtained from a human donor in good health. Some libraries in this study had Jurkat cell RNA spiked in. This chain links TRBV4-1 with TRBJ1-1; TRBD1 matches 7 bases. The sequenced material came from naive CD8+ T cells from blood, with Jurkat cell RNA spiked in. Subset indicated: FACS-sorted CD8+CD4-CCR7+CD45RA+ naive T cells. The CDR3: CASSGAGGWDEAFF. The CDR3 DNA follows: TGCGCCAGCAGCGGGGCAGGGGGTTGGGATGAAGCTTTCTTT.